A selection of T cell receptor beta chains follows, all from one sample in a study of regulatory T cells in long-lasting Graves disease. TCRdb reanalysed the multiplex PCR reads using MiXCR and keeps one entry per CDR3 protein. The table lists around 500,000 distinct CDR3 sequences, 12% of them singletons. This sample also belongs to another study, concerning T cells in Graves' hyperthyroidism and ophthalmopathy.

Sequenced here: peripheral blood mononuclear cells (PBMCs), sampled at new diagnosis, from a patient treated with antithyroid drugs. The origin of the receptors is a woman aged 30 to 39 with Graves disease. Both conserved end residues are part of each CDR3. D genes are given only for firm matches. Size tells how often a clone was seen (once, few, many) or the class of an expanded clone, and some rows leave it out.

>-|TRBV9|TRBJ1-6|-
TGTGCCAGCAGCGTAGACAACCTCTTGGGACCCCTCCACTTT
CASSVDNLLGPLHF
>-|TRBV18|TRBJ2-5|many
TGTGCCAGCTCACCGGTAAACCCCCAAGAGACCCAGTACTTC
CASSPVNPQETQYF
>-|TRBV7-9|TRBJ2-3|-
TGTGCCAGCAGCTACCGGACTGGGTCAGATACGCAGTATTTT
CASSYRTGSDTQYF
>TRBD1|TRBV28|TRBJ1-6|-
TGTGCCAGCAGGTCGGGACAGCTTTCCGGATCCCTCCACTTT
CASRSGQLSGSLHF
>-|TRBV19|TRBJ2-7|-
TGTGCCAGTAGTACTTTAGGGACCGAGCAGTACTTC
CASSTLGTEQYF
>-|TRBV7-2|TRBJ1-2|many
TGTGCCAGCAGCCCGAAGGGACTCAACTATGGCTACACCTTC
CASSPKGLNYGYTF
>-|TRBV11-2|TRBJ1-1|many
TGTGCCAGCAGCTTGGGGGCTGAAGCTTTCTTT
CASSLGAEAFF
>-|TRBV11-3|TRBJ2-1|many
TGTGCCAGCAGCTTAGAAAGCCCGCCTCTGGGGAATGAGCAGTTCTTC
CASSLESPPLGNEQFF
>-|TRBV29-1|TRBJ1-5|-
TGCAGCGTTGGTGGGGGTGGTCAGCCCCAGCATTTT
CSVGGGGQPQHF
>TRBD2|TRBV12-3/TRBV12-4|TRBJ2-7|-
TGTGCCAGCAGTTGGGCGGGAGGGCTGCGCGAGCAGTACTTC
CASSWAGGLREQYF
>-|TRBV5-4|TRBJ2-2|few
TGTGCCAGCAGCCCCCCGTACAGCCACACCGGGGAGCTGTTTTTT
CASSPPYSHTGELFF
>-|TRBV20-1|TRBJ1-1|many
TGCAGTGCCACCGGAACAGTTAATCCCCATGAAGCTTTCTTT
CSATGTVNPHEAFF
>TRBD2|TRBV27|TRBJ2-3|many
TGTGCCAGCAACTCAATAGCGGGAGCCAGCACAGATACGCAGTATTTT
CASNSIAGASTDTQYF
>TRBD2|TRBV29-1|TRBJ2-5|many
TGCAGCGTTGGGAAAGCGGGAGGAGGTGAGACCCAGTACTTC
CSVGKAGGGETQYF
>TRBD2|TRBV6-1|TRBJ2-1|many
TGTGCCAGCAGGCTTAAGCGGGAGGGCCGGAACAATGAGCAGTTCTTC
CASRLKREGRNNEQFF
>-|TRBV24-1|TRBJ2-1|many
TGTGCCACCAGTGTGGGCGGTGAGCAGTTCTTC
CATSVGGEQFF
>TRBD1|TRBV28|TRBJ1-5|many
TGTGCCAGCAGCTCGACAGGGTGGCCATCGAATCAGCCCCAGCATTTT
CASSSTGWPSNQPQHF
>-|TRBV20-1|TRBJ2-1|-
TGCAGTGTTGGTCCCAGCTCCTACAATGAGCAGTTCTTC
CSVGPSSYNEQFF
>-|TRBV18|TRBJ1-4|many
TGTGCCAGCAGCCCCAGGGGTGAAAAACTGTTTTTT
CASSPRGEKLFF
>TRBD1|TRBV30|TRBJ1-2|many
TGTGCCTGGAGTACTCCCGGGACAGCTATGTTCTATGGCTACACCTTC
CAWSTPGTAMFYGYTF
>-|TRBV2|TRBJ2-1|many
TGTGCCAGCGAAGAGTACAATGAGCAGTTCTTC
CASEEYNEQFF
>-|TRBV11-3|TRBJ2-5|many
TGTGCCAGCAGCCGTAGGACAGAAGAGACCCAGTACTTC
CASSRRTEETQYF
>-|TRBV2|TRBJ2-4|many
TGTGCCAGCAGTGGTCTCCGGGGAAACATTCAGTACTTC
CASSGLRGNIQYF
>-|TRBV29-1|TRBJ1-1|many
TGCAGCGGGGCTGACAGTGAAGCTTTCTTT
CSGADSEAFF
>-|TRBV18|TRBJ1-5|-
TGTGCCAGCTCCCCGGAAGGGGGGGCGCTGCGCAATCAGCCCCAGCATTTT
CASSPEGGALRNQPQHF
>-|TRBV6-2/TRBV6-3|TRBJ1-1|many
TGTGCCAGCACGGTCTTCGGGAACACTGAAGCTTTCTTT
CASTVFGNTEAFF
>-|TRBV27|TRBJ1-2|-
TGTGCCAGCAGTCGCACACCCATTTATGGCTACACCTTC
CASSRTPIYGYTF
>TRBD2|TRBV11-2|TRBJ2-7|-
TGTGCCAGCAGCTGGGGACTAGCGGGAGAAGGCTACGAGCAGTACTTC
CASSWGLAGEGYEQYF
>-|TRBV11-2|TRBJ1-2|-
TGTGCCAGCAGCTTAGCGTTTAGGGGATTCTATGGCTACACCTTC
CASSLAFRGFYGYTF
>TRBD1|TRBV19|TRBJ2-5|many
TGTGCCAGTTCCCCCGGGACAGGGTACCAAGAGACCCAGTACTTC
CASSPGTGYQETQYF
>TRBD1|TRBV6-2/TRBV6-3|TRBJ1-1|many
TGTGCCAGCATACCCGGACAGGGGGCTGAAGCTTTCTTT
CASIPGQGAEAFF
>-|TRBV2|TRBJ1-4|many
TGTGCCAGCATCCAGCTAGGGGAAAAACTGTTTTTT
CASIQLGEKLFF
>-|TRBV20-1|TRBJ2-1|many
TGCAGTGCTAGACCCGGGTCCTCCTACAATGAGCAGTTCTTC
CSARPGSSYNEQFF
>-|TRBV6-1|TRBJ2-1|many
TGTGCCAGCAGCCTACATGGGAACTACAATGAGCAGTTCTTC
CASSLHGNYNEQFF
>-|TRBV28|TRBJ1-5|many
TGTGCCAGCAGCCCGACAGGTCAGCCCCAGCATTTT
CASSPTGQPQHF
>TRBD2|TRBV28|TRBJ2-7|many
TGTGCCAGCAGTTTCGTCGGGACTAGGGCCTACGAGCAGTACTTC
CASSFVGTRAYEQYF
>-|TRBV7-8|TRBJ1-3|many
TGTGCCAGCAGCTTAGGAGCGTGGACACAATCTTACTCTGGAAACACCATATATTTT
CASSLGAWTQSYSGNTIYF
>-|TRBV11-2|TRBJ1-2|-
TGTGCCAGCAGCCAGGACGGTTATTATGGCTACACCTTC
CASSQDGYYGYTF
>TRBD2|TRBV29-1|TRBJ2-2|many
TGCAGCGTTGTACTAGCGGGTTCGAACACCGGGGAGCTGTTTTTT
CSVVLAGSNTGELFF
>-|TRBV2|TRBJ2-7|many
TGTGCCGGAAACGGGGGCTCCTACGAGCAGTACTTC
CAGNGGSYEQYF
>TRBD1|TRBV20-1|TRBJ1-5|-
TGCAGTGCGGGGGGAATCGGGACAGGGGATCAGCCCCAGCATTTT
CSAGGIGTGDQPQHF
>TRBD2|TRBV4-2|TRBJ2-1|-
TGTGCCAGCAGCCACCTGGGGACTAGCGGGTACAATGAGCAGTTCTTC
CASSHLGTSGYNEQFF
>TRBD2|TRBV27|TRBJ2-1|many
TGTGCCAGCAGTGACCGGGGACTAGCGGGTGTCGAGCAGTTCTTC
CASSDRGLAGVEQFF
>TRBD1|TRBV28|TRBJ2-7|many
TGTGCCAGCAGCTTGTCCGGGACAGGGGGCTACGAGCAGTACTTC
CASSLSGTGGYEQYF
>TRBD1|TRBV4-2|TRBJ1-6|many
TGTGCCAGCAGCCGATCCGGGACAGTCAATTCACCCCTCCACTTT
CASSRSGTVNSPLHF
>-|TRBV13|TRBJ2-7|many
TGTGCCAGCAGCTTAGGTGGGATCTACGAGCAGTACTTC
CASSLGGIYEQYF
>-|TRBV4-1|TRBJ2-3|-
TGCGCCAGCAGCCAAGAACCCCACGCGGATACGCAGTATTTT
CASSQEPHADTQYF
>-|TRBV11-1|TRBJ2-3|many
TGTGCCAGCAGCTTAGCACGACTAGGAGGGGGAACAGATACGCAGTATTTT
CASSLARLGGGTDTQYF
>-|TRBV3-1|TRBJ2-2|many
TGTGCCAGCAGCCCGCAGGGAAAGGTCGGGGAGCTGTTTTTT
CASSPQGKVGELFF
>-|TRBV29-1|TRBJ2-6|-
TGCAGCGTTGACGAGGGCCGCTCTGGGGCCAACGTCCTGACTTTC
CSVDEGRSGANVLTF
>-|TRBV10-3|TRBJ2-7|many
TGTGCCATCAGTGAGCGGAGGGACTTCTACGAGCAGTACTTC
CAISERRDFYEQYF
>TRBD1|TRBV4-1|TRBJ2-6|-
TGCGCCAGCAGCCAAAGGGACAGCCCCTCCCGGACTTTC
CASSQRDSPSRTF
>-|TRBV5-6|TRBJ2-5|-
TGTGCCAGCAGCTTGGAACAGCCTGGGCTTGAGACCCAGTACTTC
CASSLEQPGLETQYF
>TRBD2|TRBV6-1|TRBJ2-1|few
TGTGCCAGCAGGGGCCCGGGAGGAGCTCGCAGCTCCTACAATGAGCAGTTCTTC
CASRGPGGARSSYNEQFF